This TCR beta chain originates from a study of T cell responses to AZD1222 COVID-19 vaccine. The method was immunoSEQ multiplex PCR; TCRdb's version includes in-frame clones alone and lacks a portion of them. Of about 170,000 clones in the sample, roughly nine tenths are singletons; the top ten hold 0.85% to 1.1%. Germline CDR1 is SGHNT and CDR2 is YYREEE (reference sequence). The CDR3 has 15 residues. The V end lost 1 base, the J end lost 2 bases, and 7 bases lay between the germline ends. The chain recombines TRBV5-4 with TRBJ2-6, with D unclear. Sample: peripheral blood, taken 28 days after the second AZD1222 dose. This TCR derives from an adult who received the AZD1222 COVID-19 vaccine. CDR3 loop: CASSLKGTGANVLTF. CDR3 sequence (DNA): TGTGCCAGCAGCTTGAAGGGAACTGGGGCCAACGTCCTGACTTTC.